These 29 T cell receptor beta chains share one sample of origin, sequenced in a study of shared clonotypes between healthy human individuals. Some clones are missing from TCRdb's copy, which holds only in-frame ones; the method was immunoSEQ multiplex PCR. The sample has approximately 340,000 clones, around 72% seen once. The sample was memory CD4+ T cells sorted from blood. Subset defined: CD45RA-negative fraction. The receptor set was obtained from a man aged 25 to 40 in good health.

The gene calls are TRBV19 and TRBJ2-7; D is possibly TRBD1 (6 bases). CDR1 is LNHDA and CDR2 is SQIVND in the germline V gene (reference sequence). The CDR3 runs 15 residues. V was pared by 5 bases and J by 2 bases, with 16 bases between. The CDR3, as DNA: TGTGCCAGTAGTTCCGCAGGGGAGAACACCTACGAGCAGTACTTC. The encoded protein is CASSSAGENTYEQYF.

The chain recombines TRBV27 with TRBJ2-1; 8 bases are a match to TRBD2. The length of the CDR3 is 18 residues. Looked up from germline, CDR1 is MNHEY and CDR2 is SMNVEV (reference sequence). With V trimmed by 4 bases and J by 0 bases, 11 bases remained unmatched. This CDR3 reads CASSYVSGISLSYNEQFF. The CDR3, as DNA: TGTGCCAGCAGTTATGTTAGCGGGATCTCTCTCTCCTACAATGAGCAGTTCTTC.

In DNA, the CDR3 is TGTGCCTGGAGTATCTTAAGGAACACCGGGGAGCTGTTTTTT. It codes for CAWSILRNTGELFF. The rearrangement joins TRBV30 to TRBJ2-2; D gene unclear. V dropped 2 bases and J dropped 1 base, with 8 bases sitting between them. The CDR3 is made up of 14 amino acids. Germline V gives CDR1 GTSNPN, CDR2 SVGIG (reference sequence).

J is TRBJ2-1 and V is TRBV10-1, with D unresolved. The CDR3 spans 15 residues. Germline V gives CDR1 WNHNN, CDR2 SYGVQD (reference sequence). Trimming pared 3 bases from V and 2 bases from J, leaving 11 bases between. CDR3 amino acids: CASSELAAAYNEQFF. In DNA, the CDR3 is TGCGCCAGCAGTGAATTAGCTGCCGCCTACAATGAGCAGTTCTTC.

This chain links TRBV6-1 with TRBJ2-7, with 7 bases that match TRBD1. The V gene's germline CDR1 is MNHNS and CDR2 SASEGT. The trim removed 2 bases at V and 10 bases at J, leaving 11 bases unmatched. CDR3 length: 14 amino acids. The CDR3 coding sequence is TGTGCCAGCAGTGAAATGGGACAGATCAAATCACAGTACTTC. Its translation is CASSEMGQIKSQYF.

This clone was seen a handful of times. CDR3 sequence reads: CAISESPPGQGAGYTF. The CDR3, as DNA: TGTGCCATCAGTGAGTCACCCCCCGGACAGGGTGCTGGCTACACCTTC. J is TRBJ1-2 and V is TRBV10-3; 8 bases map to TRBD1. CDR1 is ENHRY, CDR2 SYGVKD, per germline. With V trimmed by 0 bases and J by 7 bases, 10 bases remained unmatched. This CDR3 has 16 residues.

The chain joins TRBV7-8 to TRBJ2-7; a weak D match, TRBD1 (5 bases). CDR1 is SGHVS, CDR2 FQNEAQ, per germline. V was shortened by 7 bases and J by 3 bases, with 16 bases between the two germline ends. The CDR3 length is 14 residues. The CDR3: CASTLQGPLYEQYF. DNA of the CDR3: TGTGCCAGCACCCTTCAGGGTCCCCTCTACGAGCAGTACTTC.

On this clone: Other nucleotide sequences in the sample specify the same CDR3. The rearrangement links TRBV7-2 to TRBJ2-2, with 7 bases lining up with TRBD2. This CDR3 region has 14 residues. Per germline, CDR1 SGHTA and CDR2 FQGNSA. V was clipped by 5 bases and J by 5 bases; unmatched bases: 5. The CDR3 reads CASSGQGGTGELFF. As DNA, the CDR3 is TGTGCCAGCAGCGGGCAGGGAGGGACCGGGGAGCTGTTTTTT.

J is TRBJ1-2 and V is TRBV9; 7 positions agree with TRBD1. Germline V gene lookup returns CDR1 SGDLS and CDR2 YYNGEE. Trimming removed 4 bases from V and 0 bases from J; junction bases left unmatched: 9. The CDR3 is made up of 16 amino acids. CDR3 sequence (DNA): TGTGCCAGCAGCCCGACGGACAGGACGACTAACTATGGCTACACCTTC. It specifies CASSPTDRTTNYGYTF.

CDR3 sequence: CASSFYDTGELFF. DNA of the CDR3: TGTGCCAGCAGCTTTTATGACACCGGGGAGCTGTTTTTT. J is TRBJ2-2 and V is TRBV7-9, with unresolved D. V was pared by 3 bases and J by 3 bases, with 5 bases between. This CDR3 comprises 13 residues. Germline V lookup: CDR1 SEHNR, CDR2 FQNEAQ (reference sequence).

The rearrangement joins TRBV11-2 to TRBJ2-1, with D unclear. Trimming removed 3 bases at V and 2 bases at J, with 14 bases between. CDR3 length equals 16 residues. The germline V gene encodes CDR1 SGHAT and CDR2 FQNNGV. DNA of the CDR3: TGTGCCAGCAGCTTTATCCAACTCACTGCCTACAATGAGCAGTTCTTC. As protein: CASSFIQLTAYNEQFF.

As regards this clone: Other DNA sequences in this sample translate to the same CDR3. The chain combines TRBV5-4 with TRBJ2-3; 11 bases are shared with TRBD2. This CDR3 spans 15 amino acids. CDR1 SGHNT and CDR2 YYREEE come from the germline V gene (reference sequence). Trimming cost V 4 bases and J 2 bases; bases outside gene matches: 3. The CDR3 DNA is TGTGCCAGCAGCCTAGCGGGAGGAACCACAGATACGCAGTATTTT. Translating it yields CASSLAGGTTDTQYF.

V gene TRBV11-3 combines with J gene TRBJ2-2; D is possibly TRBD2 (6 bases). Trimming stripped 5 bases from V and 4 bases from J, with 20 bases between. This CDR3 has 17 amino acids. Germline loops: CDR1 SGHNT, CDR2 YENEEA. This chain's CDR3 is CASSPAAGQAITGELFF. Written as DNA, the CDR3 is TGTGCCAGCAGCCCCGCGGCGGGGCAAGCGATCACCGGGGAGCTGTTTTTT.

The DNA of the CDR3 is TGCGCCAGCAAGCGGACATTTTCTAGCTCCTACGAGCAGTACTTC. This sequence encodes CASKRTFSSSYEQYF. The chain carries TRBV23-1 and TRBJ2-7; D is possibly TRBD1 or TRBD2 (5 bases each). TRBV23-1 is filed as an ORF, its function uncertain. The length of the CDR3 is 15 residues. V lost 7 bases to trimming and J lost 0 bases, with 16 bases between them.

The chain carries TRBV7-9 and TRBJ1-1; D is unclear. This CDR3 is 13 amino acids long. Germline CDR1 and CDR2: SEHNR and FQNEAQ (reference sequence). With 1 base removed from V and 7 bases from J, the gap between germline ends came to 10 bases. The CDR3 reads CASSLVLKREAFF. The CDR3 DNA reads TGTGCCAGCAGCTTAGTACTAAAACGTGAAGCTTTCTTT.

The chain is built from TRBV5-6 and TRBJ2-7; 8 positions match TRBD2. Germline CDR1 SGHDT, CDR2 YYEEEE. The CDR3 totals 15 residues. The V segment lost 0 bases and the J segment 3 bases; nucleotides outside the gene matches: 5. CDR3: CASSLGTSRGYEQYF. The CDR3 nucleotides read TGTGCCAGCAGCTTGGGGACTAGCCGTGGCTACGAGCAGTACTTC.

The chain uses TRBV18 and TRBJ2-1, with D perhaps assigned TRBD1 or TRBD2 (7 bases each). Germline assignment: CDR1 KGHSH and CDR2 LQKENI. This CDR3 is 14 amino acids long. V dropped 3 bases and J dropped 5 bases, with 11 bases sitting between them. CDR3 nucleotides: TGTGCCAGCTCACCGGCAGGGGGGGACAATGAGCAGTTCTTC. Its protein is CASSPAGGDNEQFF.

CDR3 in amino acids: CASSTAGWGYTF. For the CDR3, the DNA is TGTGCCAGTAGTACTGCAGGATGGGGCTACACCTTC. The chain joins TRBV19 to TRBJ1-2; D not certain. The V and J ends lost 4 bases and 8 bases respectively, with 11 bases between them. This CDR3 comprises 12 residues. Germline V lookup: CDR1 LNHDA, CDR2 SQIVND (reference sequence).

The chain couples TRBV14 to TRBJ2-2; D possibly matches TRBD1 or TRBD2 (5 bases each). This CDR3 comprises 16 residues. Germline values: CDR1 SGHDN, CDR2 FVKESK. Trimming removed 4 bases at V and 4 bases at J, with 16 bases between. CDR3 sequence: CASSLRAGLSTGELFF. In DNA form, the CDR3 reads TGTGCCAGCAGCCTGCGGGCAGGGCTGTCCACCGGGGAGCTGTTTTTT.

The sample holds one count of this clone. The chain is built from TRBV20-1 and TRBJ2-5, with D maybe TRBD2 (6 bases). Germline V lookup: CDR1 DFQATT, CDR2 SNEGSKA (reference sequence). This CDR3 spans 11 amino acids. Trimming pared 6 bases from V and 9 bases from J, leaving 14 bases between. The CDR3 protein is CSASRWEAQYF. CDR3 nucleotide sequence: TGCAGTGCGAGTCGGTGGGAGGCCCAGTACTTC.

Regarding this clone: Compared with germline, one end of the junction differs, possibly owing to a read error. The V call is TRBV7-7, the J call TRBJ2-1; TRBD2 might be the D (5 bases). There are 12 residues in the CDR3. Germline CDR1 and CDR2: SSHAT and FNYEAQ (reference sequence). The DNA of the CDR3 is TGTGCTAGCAGCCCTGAGGGTGCTGAGCAGTTCTTC. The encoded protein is CASSPEGAEQFF.

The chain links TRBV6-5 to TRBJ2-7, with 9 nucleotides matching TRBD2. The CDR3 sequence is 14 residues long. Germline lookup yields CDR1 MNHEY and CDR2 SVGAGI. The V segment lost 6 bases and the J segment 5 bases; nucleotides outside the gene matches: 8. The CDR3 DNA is TGTGCCAGCAGCCCCGGGACTAGCAGGAACGAGCAGTACTTC. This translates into CASSPGTSRNEQYF.

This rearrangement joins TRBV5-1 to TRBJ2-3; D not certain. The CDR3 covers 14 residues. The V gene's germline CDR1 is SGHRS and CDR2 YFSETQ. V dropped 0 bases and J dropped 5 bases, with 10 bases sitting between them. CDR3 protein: CASSLGVSGDTQYF. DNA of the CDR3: TGCGCCAGCAGCTTGGGGGTTTCGGGAGATACGCAGTATTTT.

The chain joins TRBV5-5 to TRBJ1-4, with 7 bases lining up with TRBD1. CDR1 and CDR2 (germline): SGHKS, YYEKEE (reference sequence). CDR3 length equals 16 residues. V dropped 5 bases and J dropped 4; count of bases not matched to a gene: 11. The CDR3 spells CASSSEQGPLNEKLFF. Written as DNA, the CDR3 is TGTGCCAGCAGTTCAGAACAGGGGCCGCTTAATGAAAAACTGTTTTTT.

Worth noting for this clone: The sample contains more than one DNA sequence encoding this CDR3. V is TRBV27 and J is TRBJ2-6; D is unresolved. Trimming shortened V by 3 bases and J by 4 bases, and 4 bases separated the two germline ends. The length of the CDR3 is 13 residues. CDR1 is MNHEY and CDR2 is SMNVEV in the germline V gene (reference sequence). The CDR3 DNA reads TGTGCCAGCAGTTTCCCCGGGGCCAACGTCCTGACTTTC. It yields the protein CASSFPGANVLTF.

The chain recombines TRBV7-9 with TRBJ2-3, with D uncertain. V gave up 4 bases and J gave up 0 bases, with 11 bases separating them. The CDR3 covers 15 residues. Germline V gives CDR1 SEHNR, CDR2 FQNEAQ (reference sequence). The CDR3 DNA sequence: TGTGCCAGCAGCTCTTACAGCCGAAGCACAGATACGCAGTATTTT. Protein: CASSSYSRSTDTQYF.

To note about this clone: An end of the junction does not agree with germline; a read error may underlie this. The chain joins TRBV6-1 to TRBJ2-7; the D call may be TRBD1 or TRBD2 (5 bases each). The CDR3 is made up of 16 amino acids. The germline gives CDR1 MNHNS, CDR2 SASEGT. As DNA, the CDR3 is TGTGCCATCAGTGAGTCATCCGGGACCCTCTCCTACGAGCAGTACTTC. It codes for CAISESSGTLSYEQYF.

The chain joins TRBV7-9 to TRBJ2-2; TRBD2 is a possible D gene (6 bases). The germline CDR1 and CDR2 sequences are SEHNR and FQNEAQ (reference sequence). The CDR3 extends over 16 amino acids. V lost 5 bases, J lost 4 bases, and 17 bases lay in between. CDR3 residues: CASSGLGGGGTGELFF. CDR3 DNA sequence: TGTGCCAGCAGCGGACTCGGGGGAGGAGGCACCGGGGAGCTGTTTTTT.

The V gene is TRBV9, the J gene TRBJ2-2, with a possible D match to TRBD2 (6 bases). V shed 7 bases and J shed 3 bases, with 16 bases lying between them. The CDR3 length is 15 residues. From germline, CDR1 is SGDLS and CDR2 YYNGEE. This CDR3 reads CASGSGEADTGELFF. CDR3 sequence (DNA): TGTGCCAGCGGTAGCGGAGAAGCGGACACCGGGGAGCTGTTTTTT. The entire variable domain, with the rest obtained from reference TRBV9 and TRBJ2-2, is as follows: DSGVTQTPKHLITATGQRVTLRCSPRSGDLSVYWYQQSLDQGLQFLIQYYNGEERAKGNILERFSAQQFPDLHSELNLSSLELGDSALYFCASGSGEADTGELFFGEGSRLTVL.